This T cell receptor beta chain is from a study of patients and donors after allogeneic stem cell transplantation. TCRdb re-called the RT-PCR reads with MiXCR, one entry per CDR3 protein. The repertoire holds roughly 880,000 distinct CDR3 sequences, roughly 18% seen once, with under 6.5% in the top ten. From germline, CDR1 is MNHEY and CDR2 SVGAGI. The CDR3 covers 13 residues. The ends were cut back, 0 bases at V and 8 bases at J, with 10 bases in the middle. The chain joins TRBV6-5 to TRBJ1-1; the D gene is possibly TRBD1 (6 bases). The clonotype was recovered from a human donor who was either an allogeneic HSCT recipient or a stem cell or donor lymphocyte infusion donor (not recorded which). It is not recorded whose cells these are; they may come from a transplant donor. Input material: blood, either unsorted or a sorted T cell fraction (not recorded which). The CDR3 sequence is CASSYSPGQEAFF. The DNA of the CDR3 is TGTGCCAGCAGTTACTCACCGGGACAAGAAGCTTTCTTT.